These 23 T cell receptor beta chains share one sample of origin, sequenced in a study of T cells in localized non-small cell lung cancer. The data were produced by immunoSEQ multiplex PCR, yet TCRdb's version contains in-frame clones alone and is incomplete. This table has around 24,000 clones, 87% appearing once. This material consisted of peripheral blood, taken before any cancer treatment. These receptors all stem from a male donor older than 55 with stage I squamous cell lung carcinoma.

The V and J genes are TRBV27 and TRBJ2-1; 11 nucleotides match TRBD2. From germline, CDR1 is MNHEY and CDR2 SMNVEV (reference sequence). V lost 8 bases to trimming and J lost 1 base; unmatched junction nucleotides: 10. This CDR3 contains 17 residues. Here the CDR3 reads CASAPPGLAVSYNEQFF. The CDR3 DNA reads as TGTGCCAGCGCTCCCCCGGGACTAGCGGTATCCTACAATGAGCAGTTCTTC.

This clone came up once. The V gene is TRBV7-6, the J gene TRBJ2-5; D is possibly TRBD1 (6 bases). The V gene's germline CDR1 is SGHVS and CDR2 FNYEAQ. The CDR3 runs to 14 residues. The V gene lost 7 bases and the J gene lost 9 bases, with 21 bases spanning the gap. This CDR3 is CASIRTVNGAAQYF. Here the CDR3 DNA reads TGTGCCAGCATCCGGACAGTTAATGGTGCGGCCCAGTACTTC.

The chain recombines TRBV7-2 with TRBJ2-7, with a tentative D call TRBD1 (5 bases). Germline V gene sequence: CDR1 SGHTA, CDR2 FQGNSA. The CDR3 contains 14 residues. V lost 7 bases and J lost 2, with 15 bases in between. The CDR3 region has the DNA TGTGCCAGCACCCTACGACAGCCTCCCTACGAGCAGTACTTC. Encoded protein: CASTLRQPPYEQYF. Variable domain in full (rest from reference TRBV7-2 and TRBJ2-7): GAGVSQSPSNKVTEKGKDVELRCDPISGHTALYWYRQSLGQGLEFLIYFQGNSAPDKSGLPSDRFSAERTGGSVSTLTIQRTQQEDSAVYLCASTLRQPPYEQYFGPGTRLTVT.

The V call is TRBV30, the J call TRBJ1-2; D might be TRBD1 (5 bases). Trimming cost V 1 base and J 7 bases, with 13 bases left between them. The CDR3 sequence is 13 residues long. Per the germline V gene, CDR1 is GTSNPN and CDR2 is SVGIG (reference sequence). The CDR3 nucleotides are TGTGCCTGGAGTGACTCCAGGGTCGGTGGCTACACCTTC. Translation gives CAWSDSRVGGYTF.

The V and J genes are TRBV7-2 and TRBJ1-6; 7 bases match TRBD1. The CDR3 extends over 16 amino acids. V trimming: 0 bases; J trimming: 8 bases; junction bases outside the gene matches: 7. CDR1 and CDR2 from the germline V gene are SGHTA and FQGNSA. CDR3: CASSLAGSQGHSPLHF. The CDR3 DNA reads TGTGCCAGCAGCTTAGCCGGATCACAGGGGCATTCACCCCTCCACTTT.

The chain uses TRBV10-2 and TRBJ1-5; the D is unclear. The CDR3 consists of 15 residues. Trimming pared 1 base from V and 0 bases from J, leaving 7 bases between. The germline CDR1 and CDR2 sequences are WSHSY and SAAADI. The CDR3 loop is CASSEYGDSNQPQHF. The CDR3 region has the DNA TGCGCCAGCAGTGAGTACGGGGATAGCAATCAGCCCCAGCATTTT.

This clone has only one observation. The chain is built from TRBV29-1 and TRBJ1-3; D is perhaps TRBD1 (5 bases). In germline, CDR1 is SQVTM, CDR2 ANQGSEA. Trimming shortened V by 5 bases and J by 5 bases, and 10 bases separated the two germline ends. CDR3 length: 12 amino acids. CDR3 region: CSVSEGRNTIYF. CDR3 DNA: TGCAGCGTTTCGGAGGGGCGAAACACCATATATTTT.

This rearrangement joins TRBV27 to TRBJ2-3; D ambiguous. V lost 6 bases to trimming and J lost 2 bases, with 12 bases between them. The CDR3 totals 14 residues. Germline-derived CDR1 and CDR2 are MNHEY and SMNVEV (reference sequence). CDR3 in DNA: TGTGCCAGCAGCCTATCTGTGTTCACAGATACGCAGTATTTT. Translating gives CASSLSVFTDTQYF.

The V and J genes are TRBV9 and TRBJ1-4, with 7 bases fitting TRBD1. The CDR3 loop spans 15 amino acids. Germline V gene lookup returns CDR1 SGDLS and CDR2 YYNGEE. The V segment lost 3 bases and the J segment 4 bases; nucleotides outside the gene matches: 6. This CDR3 is CASSDGTALNEKLFF. The CDR3 DNA sequence: TGTGCCAGCAGCGATGGGACAGCCCTTAATGAAAAACTGTTTTTT. Full variable domain (rest looked up from reference TRBV9 and TRBJ1-4): DSGVTQTPKHLITATGQRVTLRCSPRSGDLSVYWYQQSLDQGLQFLIQYYNGEERAKGNILERFSAQQFPDLHSELNLSSLELGDSALYFCASSDGTALNEKLFFGSGTQLSVL.

J is TRBJ2-1 and V is TRBV6-6, with 14 nucleotides matching TRBD2. Germline V lookup: CDR1 MNHNY, CDR2 SVGAGI (reference sequence). This CDR3 has 14 residues. With V trimmed by 5 bases and J by 10 bases, 4 bases remained unmatched. CDR3 sequence: CASSPTSGRGEQFF. The CDR3 DNA reads as TGTGCCAGCAGTCCGACTAGCGGGAGGGGCGAGCAGTTCTTC.

A single count supports this clone. The CDR3 region is CASSTAGTSGSRIYEQYF. CDR3 nucleotides: TGCGCCAGCAGCACCGCCGGGACTAGCGGTTCTAGGATTTACGAGCAGTACTTC. This chain connects TRBV5-1 to TRBJ2-7; 11 bases are shared with TRBD2. The CDR3 runs 18 residues. Germline assignment: CDR1 SGHRS and CDR2 YFSETQ. With 4 bases clipped from V and 4 bases from J, the junction kept 16 bases outside the gene matches.

This chain uses TRBV7-9 with TRBJ2-1; 9 nucleotides agree with TRBD1. CDR1 is SEHNR, CDR2 FQNEAQ, per germline (reference sequence). The CDR3 is 16 residues long. V was pared by 1 base and J by 9 bases, with 10 bases of the junction left unmatched. The CDR3 DNA is TGTGCCAGCAGCTTAGGGACAGGGGAACTTTTTGCTGAGCAGTTCTTC. Its translation is CASSLGTGELFAEQFF. Full variable domain (outside the CDR3, taken from reference TRBV7-9 and TRBJ2-1): DTGVSQNPRHKITKRGQNVTFRCDPISEHNRLYWYRQTLGQGPEFLTYFQNEAQLEKSRLLSDRFSAERPKGSFSTLEIQRTEQGDSAMYLCASSLGTGELFAEQFFGPGTRLTVL.

The genes are TRBV7-9 and TRBJ2-1; TRBD2 matches 9 bases. The CDR3 extends over 15 amino acids. The V gene end was trimmed by 3 bases and the J gene end by 5 bases; junction bases not matched to a gene: 5. In germline, CDR1 is SEHNR, CDR2 FQNEAQ (reference sequence). This chain's CDR3 is CASSLDAGGNNEQFF. In nucleotides, the CDR3 is TGTGCCAGCAGCTTGGATGCGGGGGGGAACAATGAGCAGTTCTTC.

The gene calls are TRBV6-5 and TRBJ1-6, with D unclear. The CDR3 is 16 amino acids. Germline CDR1 reads MNHEY; CDR2 reads SVGAGI. Trimming took 0 bases from V and 9 from J, leaving 15 bases between them. The CDR3 here is CASSYSGQGWSSPLHF. CDR3 sequence (DNA): TGTGCCAGCAGTTACTCGGGCCAAGGGTGGAGTTCACCCCTCCACTTT.

This chain connects TRBV30 to TRBJ2-2; D is undetermined. This CDR3 spans 15 amino acids. V lost 0 bases and J 5 bases, leaving 13 bases between the germline ends. Germline assignment: CDR1 GTSNPN and CDR2 SVGIG (reference sequence). The CDR3 loop is CAWSVYRAGTGELFF. CDR3 DNA sequence: TGTGCCTGGAGTGTATACCGGGCCGGGACCGGGGAGCTGTTTTTT.

The chain is built from TRBV7-2 and TRBJ2-7; D uncertain. With 6 bases removed from V and 0 bases from J, the gap between germline ends came to 12 bases. The V gene's germline CDR1 is SGHTA and CDR2 FQGNSA. The CDR3 contains 14 residues. The CDR3 sequence is CASRQEFSSYEQYF. In nucleotides, the CDR3 is TGTGCCAGCAGGCAAGAGTTTAGCTCCTACGAGCAGTACTTC.

This sequence joins TRBV29-1 and TRBJ2-2; no definite D call. V was shortened by 6 bases and J by 4 bases, with 6 bases between the two germline ends. Germline values: CDR1 SQVTM, CDR2 ANQGSEA. The CDR3 covers 11 residues. In DNA, the CDR3 is TGCAGCGTCACGTTCACCGGGGAGCTGTTTTTT. Translated, it gives CSVTFTGELFF.

This rearrangement joins TRBV19 to TRBJ2-5; TRBD1 might be the D (6 bases). The length of the CDR3 is 15 residues. Trimming stripped 3 bases from V and 2 bases from J, with 13 bases between. Germline V gene sequence: CDR1 LNHDA, CDR2 SQIVND (reference sequence). The CDR3 sequence: CASSMGAQGQETQYF. In DNA, the CDR3 is TGTGCCAGTAGTATGGGGGCACAGGGACAAGAGACCCAGTACTTC.

V and J are TRBV25-1 and TRBJ2-4, with 9 bases identical to TRBD1. This CDR3 is 15 amino acids long. V dropped 5 bases and J dropped 4; count of bases not matched to a gene: 6. The V gene's germline CDR1 is MGHDK and CDR2 SYGVNS. The CDR3 spells CASSYSGTGKNIQYF. CDR3 DNA: TGTGCCAGCAGTTACTCCGGGACAGGGAAAAACATTCAGTACTTC.

This clone has a single count. V gene TRBV4-2 combines with J gene TRBJ1-1, with 7 bases identical to TRBD1. Germline CDR1 LGHNA, CDR2 YNFKEQ. The junction had 7 bases not matched to a gene; V was cut back by 2 bases and J by 1 base. This CDR3 region has 16 residues. The CDR3: CASSQLPGQKNTEAFF. CDR3 bases: TGTGCCAGCAGCCAACTGCCGGGACAGAAGAACACTGAAGCTTTCTTT.

The chain recombines TRBV11-3 with TRBJ1-6; D remains unclear. Germline loops: CDR1 SGHNT, CDR2 YENEEA. The V end was cut by 1 base, the J end by 7 bases, with 14 bases between. The CDR3 has 16 residues. The CDR3 bases are TGTGCCAGCAGCTTAGCCAGCGGCTCTGAGAATTCACCCCTCCACTTT. This codes for CASSLASGSENSPLHF. Drawing the rest from reference TRBV11-3 and TRBJ1-6, the complete variable domain is EAGVVQSPRYKIIEKKQPVAFWCNPISGHNTLYWYLQNLGQGPELLIRYENEEAVDDSQLPKDRFSAERLKGVDSTLKIQPAELGDSAVYLCASSLASGSENSPLHFGNGTRLTVT.

The genes are TRBV27 and TRBJ1-4; TRBD1 is a possible D gene (5 bases). The V end was cut by 3 bases, the J end by 4 bases, with 12 bases between. Per the germline V gene, CDR1 is MNHEY and CDR2 is SMNVEV (reference sequence). The CDR3 is 15 amino acids. In nucleotides, the CDR3 is TGTGCCAGCAGTTTCTCAGGGACTTATAATGAAAAACTGTTTTTT. This codes for CASSFSGTYNEKLFF.

This chain links TRBV7-6 with TRBJ2-5, with D perhaps TRBD2 (5 bases). Deletions cut 3 bases from V and 2 bases from J, with 10 bases between. CDR3 length equals 14 residues. The V gene's germline CDR1 is SGHVS and CDR2 FNYEAQ. CDR3 sequence: CASSFASGQETQYF. CDR3 coding DNA: TGTGCCAGCAGCTTCGCGTCGGGACAAGAGACCCAGTACTTC. Based on the CDR3 plus reference TRBV7-6 and TRBJ2-5, the full variable domain is GAGVSQSPRYKVTKRGQDVALRCDPISGHVSLYWYRQALGQGPEFLTYFNYEAQQDKSGLPNDRFSAERPEGSISTLTIQRTEQRDSAMYRCASSFASGQETQYFGPGTRLLVL.